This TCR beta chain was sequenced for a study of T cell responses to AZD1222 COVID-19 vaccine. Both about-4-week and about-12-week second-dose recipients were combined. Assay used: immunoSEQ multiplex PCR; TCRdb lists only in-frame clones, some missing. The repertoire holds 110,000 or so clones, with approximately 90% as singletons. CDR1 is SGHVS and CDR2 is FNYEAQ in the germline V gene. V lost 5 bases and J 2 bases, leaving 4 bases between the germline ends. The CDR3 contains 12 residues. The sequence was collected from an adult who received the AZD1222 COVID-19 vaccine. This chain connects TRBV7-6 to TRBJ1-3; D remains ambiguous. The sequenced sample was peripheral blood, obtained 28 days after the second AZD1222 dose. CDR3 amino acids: CASSLTGNTIYF. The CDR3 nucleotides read TGTGCCAGCAGCCTAACTGGAAACACCATATATTTT.